The present T cell receptor beta chain was sequenced within a study of blood T cell repertoires in COVID-19. Across the whole study: Both acute and convalescent COVID-19 samples were obtained from the United States, Italy and Spain.

Original data processing: From reference gene primer amplification, estimates of nucleated cell counts were derived. TCRdb's copy holds only in-frame clones and misses some; the assay was immunoSEQ multiplex PCR. The D gene and trimming were derived from the DNA, and the V and J assignments and clone size from that table. The data show over 150,000 clones, with about 86% seen just once and around 6.6% held by the top ten. The count of this clone is one. Germline-derived CDR1 and CDR2 are MGHRA and YSYEKL. The CDR3 totals 18 residues. Trimming removed 0 bases from V and 0 bases from J, with 15 bases in between.

The sequence derives from a man aged 45-60 years with active or convalescent COVID-19. The specimen sequenced was peripheral blood. The genes are TRBV4-1 and TRBJ2-4; weak D call: TRBD2 (5 bases). Here the CDR3 reads CASSQEWKGVIAKNIQYF. The CDR3 DNA follows: TGCGCCAGCAGCCAAGAATGGAAGGGAGTAATAGCCAAAAACATTCAGTACTTC.